This paragraph covers one T cell receptor beta chain sequence. Antigen: not known. Assay: immunoSEQ multiplex PCR; the TCRdb copy retains only in-frame clones and omits some. Of roughly 84,000 clones in the sample, about 83% were seen once. Looked up from germline, CDR1 is SNHLY and CDR2 is FYNNEI. The V gene lost 0 bases and the J gene lost 6 bases, with 12 bases spanning the gap. The CDR3 totals 16 residues. The data are from a study of T cell responses to AZD1222 COVID-19 vaccine. General observations from the study: There were mostly white British donors and more females than males, and clonal diversity was possibly underestimated. Recipients of AZD1222 seropositive at baseline numbered only 6 or 7.

The chain has TRBV2 and TRBJ1-6; D possibly corresponds to TRBD1 (5 bases). The sequencing used peripheral blood, collected 28 days after the second AZD1222 dose. The source of this sequence is an adult who received the AZD1222 COVID-19 vaccine. The chain's CDR3 is CASSEAWGRFNSPLHF. CDR3 bases: TGTGCCAGCAGTGAAGCGTGGGGCCGGTTTAATTCACCCCTCCACTTT.